Following are 21 T cell receptor beta chains from one sample sequenced in a study of T cell repertoires in cytomegalovirus infection. One entry per CDR3 protein, called by TCRdb with MiXCR from the reads. The profile shows around 280,000 distinct CDR3 sequences, 9.6% of them singletons. Input material: PBMCs. The source is a human donor in good health (CMV status not recorded). Some clones in this sample may be carry-over from other donors' samples.

Ten or more counts support this clonotype. The chain uses TRBV29-1 and TRBJ1-2; D is possibly TRBD1 (6 bases). V was cut by 4 bases and J by 8 bases, with 26 bases left in between. This CDR3 is 16 amino acids long. The germline CDR1 and CDR2 sequences are SQVTM and ANQGSEA. CDR3 nucleotides: TGCAGCGTTGTATACCAGCGGGGACAATCACAGTGGGGCTACACCTTC. Protein sequence: CSVVYQRGQSQWGYTF.

This clonotype was observed many times. The chain is built from TRBV7-9 and TRBJ2-2, with 9 bases aligning to TRBD1. Germline CDR1 reads SEHNR; CDR2 reads FQNEAQ (reference sequence). This CDR3 region has 15 residues. Trimming cost V 4 bases and J 6 bases; bases outside gene matches: 6. DNA of the CDR3: TGTGCCAGCAGCTCCGGGACAGGGATTGCCGGGGAGCTGTTTTTT. Translated, it gives CASSSGTGIAGELFF.

This clonotype has a count of ten or more. This chain uses TRBV7-2 with TRBJ1-5; 9 positions match TRBD1. Germline-derived CDR1 and CDR2 are SGHTA and FQGNSA. The CDR3 consists of 20 residues. The junction had 17 bases not matched to a gene; V was cut back by 3 bases and J by 2 bases. The CDR3 region has the DNA TGTGCCAGCAGCTTCCCCCAGGGGACAGGGTTACAAGGGGGCAATCAGCCCCAGCATTTT. This sequence encodes CASSFPQGTGLQGGNQPQHF. Combining the CDR3 with reference TRBV7-2 and TRBJ1-5 gives the whole variable domain GAGVSQSPSNKVTEKGKDVELRCDPISGHTALYWYRQSLGQGLEFLIYFQGNSAPDKSGLPSDRFSAERTGGSVSTLTIQRTQQEDSAVYLCASSFPQGTGLQGGNQPQHFGDGTRLSIL.

In regard to this clonotype: The junction departs from germline at one end; a sequencing error may be responsible. The chain links TRBV25-1 to TRBJ2-7, with D maybe TRBD2 (6 bases). The CDR3 is 16 residues long. CDR1 and CDR2 (germline): MGHDK, SYGVNS. CDR3 coding DNA: TGTGCCAGCAGTGAATTTTGGGGCGGGGCCTCCCACGAGCAGTACTTC. It specifies CASSEFWGGASHEQYF.

This clonotype was seen repeatedly, ten times or more. The genes are TRBV7-9 and TRBJ1-2, with D unclear. The CDR3 has 11 residues. The germline V and J ends were trimmed by 7 bases and 3 bases, with 6 bases remaining between them. Germline V gene sequence: CDR1 SEHNR, CDR2 FQNEAQ (reference sequence). CDR3 region: CASTKDYGYTF. DNA of the CDR3: TGTGCCAGCACCAAGGACTATGGCTACACCTTC.

This clonotype has a count of ten or more. The V call is TRBV28, the J call TRBJ1-5; a weak D match, TRBD1 (6 bases). CDR1 is MDHEN, CDR2 SYDVKM, per germline. The CDR3 has 17 amino acids. Trimming pared 7 bases from V and 0 bases from J, leaving 19 bases between. In DNA, the CDR3 is TGTGCCAGCACCCTACGGGGGCCCGGTCGTAGCAATCAGCCCCAGCATTTT. Its translation is CASTLRGPGRSNQPQHF.

Only a few counts were recorded for this clonotype. The V call is TRBV5-5, the J call TRBJ2-5, with D uncertain. This CDR3 spans 14 amino acids. The V gene lost 0 bases and the J gene lost 0 bases, with 6 bases spanning the gap. The germline V gene has CDR1 SGHKS and CDR2 YYEKEE (reference sequence). In DNA, the CDR3 is TGTGCCAGCAGCTTGGTACACTACCAAGAGACCCAGTACTTC. It specifies CASSLVHYQETQYF.

This clonotype was seen at least ten times. This chain links TRBV6-5 with TRBJ2-5; D unclear. Germline V gene data show CDR1 as MNHEY and CDR2 as SVGAGI. V dropped 2 bases and J dropped 2 bases, with 9 bases sitting between them. The length of the CDR3 is 14 residues. CDR3 amino acids: CASSYRNRQETQYF. The CDR3 bases are TGTGCCAGCAGTTACAGGAATAGGCAAGAGACCCAGTACTTC.

This clonotype showed up many times. The chain has TRBV25-1 and TRBJ1-2, with TRBD1 as a possible D gene (6 bases). Trimming left V 6 bases short and J 2 bases short, with 7 bases between. The CDR3 runs to 12 residues. The germline gives CDR1 MGHDK, CDR2 SYGVNS. CDR3 loop: CASRQGNYGYTF. The CDR3 DNA sequence: TGTGCCAGCAGACAGGGCAACTATGGCTACACCTTC.

This clonotype was detected ten times or more. This chain links TRBV7-8 with TRBJ2-2; D may match TRBD1 or TRBD2 (6 bases each). V lost 8 bases, J lost 3 bases, and 13 bases lay in between. Per the germline V gene, CDR1 is SGHVS and CDR2 is FQNEAQ. The CDR3 runs to 14 residues. This CDR3 reads CASWKGGDTGELFF. The CDR3 DNA sequence: TGTGCCAGCTGGAAGGGGGGCGACACCGGGGAGCTGTTTTTT.

Ten or more counts support this clonotype. The J gene is TRBJ2-1, the V gene TRBV5-5, with TRBD2 as a possible D gene (6 bases). The CDR3 has 15 amino acids. Germline V lookup: CDR1 SGHKS, CDR2 YYEKEE (reference sequence). Trimming removed 0 bases at V and 1 base at J, with 8 bases between. CDR3 residues: CASSLARGSYNEQFF. For the CDR3, the DNA is TGTGCCAGCAGCTTGGCCCGGGGGTCCTACAATGAGCAGTTCTTC.

This clonotype was observed many times. V usage is TRBV28 and J usage is TRBJ1-5, with D perhaps matching TRBD1 (5 bases). The V gene's germline CDR1 is MDHEN and CDR2 SYDVKM. V was shortened by 6 bases and J by 4 bases, with 16 bases between the two germline ends. CDR3 length: 15 amino acids. The CDR3: CASSPTRGPNQPQHF. As DNA, the CDR3 is TGTGCCAGCAGCCCTACCCGGGGCCCAAATCAGCCCCAGCATTTT.

This clonotype has ten or more counts. V gene TRBV14 combines with J gene TRBJ2-1; no clear D. V dropped 2 bases and J dropped 7 bases, with 9 bases sitting between them. This CDR3 region has 13 residues. Germline V gene sequence: CDR1 SGHDN, CDR2 FVKESK. The CDR3 here is CASSQSIRNEQFF. CDR3 sequence (DNA): TGTGCCAGCAGCCAAAGTATTAGGAATGAGCAGTTCTTC.

This clonotype was detected many times. Here the CDR3 DNA reads TGTGCCAGCAGGACAGACGGGACAGATACGCAGTATTTT. This translates into CASRTDGTDTQYF. The chain joins TRBV6-2 or TRBV6-3 to TRBJ2-3; a weak D match, TRBD1 (5 bases). CDR3 length: 13 residues. Germline-derived CDR1 and CDR2 are MNHEY and SVGEGT. V lost 6 bases and J 3 bases, leaving 10 bases between the germline ends.

This clonotype showed up many times. V gene TRBV28 combines with J gene TRBJ1-1; unclear D gene. The ends were cut back, 6 bases at V and 2 bases at J, with 1 base in the middle. This CDR3 contains 10 residues. Germline lookup yields CDR1 MDHEN and CDR2 SYDVKM. In DNA, the CDR3 is TGTGCCAGCAGAAACACTGAAGCTTTCTTT. Encoded protein: CASRNTEAFF.

This clonotype was seen many times. The V and J genes are TRBV12-3 or TRBV12-4 and TRBJ1-1, with D unresolved. V was shortened by 6 bases and J by 6 bases, with 8 bases between the two germline ends. The CDR3 totals 11 residues. This CDR3 is CASRLLAEAFF. The CDR3 region has the DNA TGTGCCAGCAGATTACTGGCTGAAGCTTTCTTT.

This clonotype has at least ten counts. The genes are TRBV12-3 or TRBV12-4 and TRBJ1-3; TRBD1 agrees at 7 bases. This CDR3 comprises 15 residues. The V segment lost 4 bases and the J segment 4 bases; nucleotides outside the gene matches: 7. CDR3 region: CASSSRQGSGNTIYF. DNA for the CDR3: TGTGCCAGCAGTTCCAGACAGGGATCCGGAAACACCATATATTTT.

Details on this clonotype: Being one base from a much bigger clone, this may be a read error. The rearrangement joins TRBV12-3 or TRBV12-4 to TRBJ2-5, with 8 bases lining up with TRBD2. V lost 3 bases and J lost 5; bases outside the gene matches: 11. The CDR3 runs 16 residues. The CDR3 region has the DNA TGTGCCAGCAGTTTCGGCGGGGGGTCAGGAGTGGAGACCCAGTACTTC. It translates to CASSFGGGSGVETQYF.

The sample holds a few counts of this clonotype. The CDR3 DNA reads as TGTGCCAGCAGTTACTCGGGGCGCGAGAGTCAGCCCCAGCATTTT. Protein product: CASSYSGRESQPQHF. This rearrangement joins TRBV6-5 to TRBJ1-5; tentative D call: TRBD1 (5 bases). The germline CDR1 and CDR2 sequences are MNHEY and SVGAGI. The ends were cut back, 0 bases at V and 6 bases at J, with 12 bases in the middle. The CDR3 spans 15 residues.

This clonotype was detected ten times or more. The J gene is TRBJ2-3, the V gene TRBV7-9; D is unclear. CDR1 and CDR2 from the germline V gene are SEHNR and FQNEAQ (reference sequence). This CDR3 is 16 amino acids long. V was trimmed by 5 bases and J by 3 bases, leaving 18 bases between them. CDR3 protein: CASSLVSVTVTDTQYF. DNA for the CDR3: TGTGCCAGCAGCCTAGTGAGTGTGACCGTGACAGATACGCAGTATTTT. The full variable domain, with the rest looked up from reference TRBV7-9 and TRBJ2-3, is DTGVSQNPRHKITKRGQNVTFRCDPISEHNRLYWYRQTLGQGPEFLTYFQNEAQLEKSRLLSDRFSAERPKGSFSTLEIQRTEQGDSAMYLCASSLVSVTVTDTQYFGPGTRLTVL.

This clonotype was recorded many times. The chain links TRBV14 to TRBJ1-1, with TRBD1 as a possible D gene (6 bases). Trimming shortened V by 2 bases and J by 8 bases, and 12 bases separated the two germline ends. The CDR3 consists of 13 residues. Germline V CDR1 and CDR2: SGHDN, FVKESK. As DNA, the CDR3 is TGTGCCAGCAGCCAAAGTTACAGGGCAGAAGCTTTCTTT. Amino acids: CASSQSYRAEAFF.